The entry that follows covers one T cell receptor (beta chain) sequence. TCRs were sequenced from a few patients responding to pembrolizumab. Trimming pared 4 bases from V and 7 bases from J, leaving 13 bases between. The CDR3 contains 13 residues. The germline gives CDR1 MNHNS, CDR2 SASEGT. The entry originates in a study of PD-1 blockade in mismatch repair-deficient tumors. Produced via immunoSEQ multiplex PCR; TCRdb's table is partial and in-frame only. The table has more than 90,000 clones, more than 60% seen once. The gene calls are TRBV6-1 and TRBJ1-1, with D perhaps matching TRBD1 (5 bases). Sequenced here: peripheral blood, sampled 60 weeks after starting pembrolizumab. This sequence originates from an adult with mismatch repair-deficient cancer. The CDR3 DNA sequence: TGTGCCAGCAGTGGCCTGGACGGACATGAAGCTTTCTTT. It specifies CASSGLDGHEAFF.